This T cell receptor (beta chain) is drawn from a study of response to subunit inactivated influenza vaccine. One entry per CDR3 protein results from TCRdb running MiXCR on the RT-PCR reads. The table lists over 400,000 distinct CDR3 sequences, approximately 11% of them singletons. This clonotype has more than one count but fewer than ten. Antigen unknown. Germline CDR1 is SGHTA and CDR2 is FQGNSA. J lost 1 base, V lost 5 bases, and 5 bases had no gene match. The CDR3 runs 14 residues. General study findings and limits: The authors proposed limited new T cell recruitment per seasonal influenza vaccination.

This receptor was identified in a middle-aged man who received an inactivated influenza vaccine. The material was PBMCs from blood, obtained about 40 days after vaccination. The genes are TRBV7-2 and TRBJ2-7; 7 bases agree with TRBD2. CDR3 nucleotides: TGTGCCAGCAGCCTACTAGCGAAGTCCTACGAGCAGTACTTC. Its translation: CASSLLAKSYEQYF.